One and the same sample provided the 23 T cell receptor beta chains below, sequenced in a study of cytomegalovirus exposure and HLA in healthy donors. The PCR had 60 Vbeta and 13 Jbeta primers. Method: immunoSEQ multiplex PCR; TCRdb's copy keeps in-frame clones and lacks some. This sample's clone table lists around 76,000 clones. The material sequenced was PBMCs. The receptor source for this set is a boy aged 5-17 years in good health and CMV-seronegative.

The chain recombines TRBV30 with TRBJ1-1; D gene uncertain. With 0 bases removed from V and 2 bases from J, the gap between germline ends came to 4 bases. The CDR3 has 12 residues. The V gene's germline CDR1 is GTSNPN and CDR2 SVGIG (reference sequence). The DNA for the CDR3 is TGTGCCTGGAGTGTCTTTAACACTGAAGCTTTCTTT. This gives the protein CAWSVFNTEAFF.

The chain recombines TRBV5-1 with TRBJ2-7, with D possibly matching TRBD1 (8 bases). Looked up from germline, CDR1 is SGHRS and CDR2 is YFSETQ. This CDR3 has 16 residues. Trimming took 4 bases from V and 4 from J, leaving 21 bases between them. CDR3 DNA sequence: TGCGCCAGCAGCCCGGGAGGACAGGGTTCGGCTTACGAGCAGTACTTC. Translated: CASSPGGQGSAYEQYF.

V usage is TRBV4-2 and J usage is TRBJ2-1, with 7 positions matching TRBD2. The trim removed 0 bases at V and 8 bases at J, leaving 16 bases unmatched. Germline loops: CDR1 LGHNA, CDR2 YNFKEQ. The CDR3 is made up of 18 amino acids. As DNA, the CDR3 is TGTGCCAGCAGCCAAGACTTTCCGCGGGAGTCTCTAGGGGATGAGCAGTTCTTC. As protein: CASSQDFPRESLGDEQFF.

The rearrangement uses TRBV9 and TRBJ2-1; 7 bases are shared with TRBD2. The V and J ends lost 3 bases and 10 bases, in that order; junction bases with no gene match: 10. CDR3 length: 14 residues. Germline V gene data show CDR1 as SGDLS and CDR2 as YYNGEE. For the CDR3, the DNA is TGTGCCAGCAGCGCCGTCCTAGCGGCACGGGAGCAGTTCTTC. The encoded protein is CASSAVLAAREQFF.

This chain links TRBV4-3 with TRBJ2-3, with a weak D call TRBD1 (8 bases). There are 15 residues in the CDR3. Germline V CDR1 and CDR2: LGHNA, YSLEER. The V and J ends lost 1 base and 3 bases respectively, with 11 bases between them. The CDR3 here is CASSQVQGGTDTQYF. In nucleotides, the CDR3 is TGCGCCAGCAGCCAAGTACAGGGGGGGACAGATACGCAGTATTTT.

V is TRBV27 and J is TRBJ2-7, with 7 bases aligning to TRBD2. Germline V gives CDR1 MNHEY, CDR2 SMNVEV (reference sequence). V was clipped by 5 bases and J by 5 bases; unmatched bases: 12. The length of the CDR3 is 15 residues. CDR3: CASSRSQGAGDEQYF. CDR3 DNA: TGTGCCAGCAGTCGCAGCCAGGGTGCGGGGGACGAGCAGTACTTC.

The rearrangement joins TRBV30 to TRBJ2-7, with D possibly being TRBD1 (5 bases). The CDR3 sequence is 13 residues long. V lost 1 base and J 6 bases, leaving 13 bases between the germline ends. Germline V gives CDR1 GTSNPN, CDR2 SVGIG (reference sequence). The CDR3: CAWSEGRDLEQYF. In nucleotides, the CDR3 is TGTGCCTGGAGTGAAGGCAGGGATCTCGAGCAGTACTTC.

This rearrangement joins TRBV7-9 to TRBJ2-2; TRBD1 agrees at 8 bases. Losses at the gene ends were 0 bases for V and 5 bases for J; bases not matched to a gene: 14. Germline assignment: CDR1 SEHNR and CDR2 FQNEAQ (reference sequence). This CDR3 has 19 residues. CDR3 in amino acids: CASSLAGTGGLWKTGELFF. The CDR3 DNA reads TGTGCCAGCAGCTTAGCCGGGACAGGAGGGTTGTGGAAGACCGGGGAGCTGTTTTTT.

V and J are TRBV2 and TRBJ2-3; D is perhaps TRBD2 (5 bases). The CDR3 is 15 residues long. Trimming took off 10 bases at V and 2 bases at J, with 19 bases between the two ends. Germline V gene data show CDR1 as SNHLY and CDR2 as FYNNEI. CDR3 region: CATMSGSGITDTQYF. DNA of the CDR3: TGTGCCACCATGAGCGGATCGGGGATCACAGATACGCAGTATTTT.

With regard to this clone: One end of the junction is discordant with germline, which a read error may explain. In the same sample, other DNA sequences code for this CDR3. J is TRBJ1-6 and V is TRBV6-5, with D possibly TRBD1 on 5 matching bases. CDR1 and CDR2 (germline): MNHEY, SVGAGI. The CDR3 totals 12 residues. In nucleotides, the CDR3 is TGTGCCAGCAGTTACCCCAAGGGGCCCCTACACTTT. Protein: CASSYPKGPLHF.

The chain combines TRBV9 with TRBJ1-6; D might be TRBD1 (6 bases). The CDR3 loop spans 16 amino acids. With 4 bases removed from V and 5 bases from J, the gap between germline ends came to 16 bases. CDR1 is SGDLS, CDR2 YYNGEE, per germline. The CDR3 nucleotides read TGTGCCAGCAGCATGCGAACAGGGCAGGATAATTCACCCCTCCACTTT. Encoded protein: CASSMRTGQDNSPLHF. The full variable domain, rest sourced from reference TRBV9 and TRBJ1-6, is DSGVTQTPKHLITATGQRVTLRCSPRSGDLSVYWYQQSLDQGLQFLIQYYNGEERAKGNILERFSAQQFPDLHSELNLSSLELGDSALYFCASSMRTGQDNSPLHFGNGTRLTVT.

The V and J genes are TRBV20-1 and TRBJ2-5; D not certain. The CDR3 is made up of 11 amino acids. The V and J ends lost 4 bases and 0 bases respectively, with 3 bases between them. CDR1 and CDR2 (germline): DFQATT, SNEGSKA (reference sequence). The chain's CDR3 is CSAIDQETQYF. CDR3 in DNA: TGCAGTGCTATAGACCAAGAGACCCAGTACTTC.

The CDR3 sequence: CAITGDLGSGNTIYF. The CDR3, as DNA: TGTGCCATCACGGGGGATCTGGGCTCTGGAAACACCATATATTTT. The rearrangement links TRBV10-3 to TRBJ1-3; D might be TRBD1 (5 bases). Trimming removed 7 bases from V and 0 bases from J, with 13 bases in between. The CDR3 length is 15 residues. Germline CDR1 is ENHRY and CDR2 is SYGVKD.

In DNA form, the CDR3 reads TGCGCCAGCAGCCAAGTCGCCCTAACAGGGCTTTTTAGCAATCAGCCCCAGCATTTT. This gives the protein CASSQVALTGLFSNQPQHF. V gene TRBV4-3 combines with J gene TRBJ1-5, with a possible D match to TRBD1 (6 bases). Per germline, CDR1 LGHNA and CDR2 YSLEER. There are 19 residues in the CDR3. V shed 1 base and J shed 0 bases, with 19 bases lying between them.

The chain joins TRBV5-1 to TRBJ2-1, with TRBD2 as a possible D gene (6 bases). There are 14 residues in the CDR3. V lost 4 bases and J 5 bases, leaving 13 bases between the germline ends. Germline V gene data show CDR1 as SGHRS and CDR2 as YFSETQ. This CDR3 reads CASSRGDSDNEQFF. The CDR3 DNA reads as TGCGCCAGCAGCCGTGGGGACTCAGACAATGAGCAGTTCTTC.

This chain connects TRBV11-2 to TRBJ1-1; the match to TRBD1 covers 7 bases. The ends lost 5 bases at V and 4 bases at J; junction bases unmatched: 7. CDR1 and CDR2 (germline): SGHAT, FQNNGV. The CDR3 loop spans 14 amino acids. CDR3 coding DNA: TGTGCCAGCAGCCGGGACAGTCTCGGCACTGAAGCTTTCTTT. It encodes CASSRDSLGTEAFF.

The chain has TRBV19 and TRBJ1-2; D gene uncertain. V was pared by 3 bases and J by 3 bases, with 8 bases between. Germline V gene data show CDR1 as LNHDA and CDR2 as SQIVND (reference sequence). The CDR3 runs 13 residues. CDR3 region: CASSIPGDYGYTF. The CDR3 DNA is TGTGCCAGTAGTATTCCGGGTGACTATGGCTACACCTTC.

The chain joins TRBV25-1 to TRBJ1-1; no reliable D call. The V end was cut by 1 base, the J end by 1 base, with 7 bases between. Germline loops: CDR1 MGHDK, CDR2 SYGVNS. The CDR3 spans 14 residues. The CDR3 is CASSESLRNTEAFF. CDR3 bases: TGTGCCAGCAGTGAATCACTGAGGAACACTGAAGCTTTCTTT.

The V and J genes are TRBV6-6 and TRBJ2-3; unclear D gene. The CDR3 has 13 amino acids. The germline V gene has CDR1 MNHNY and CDR2 SVGAGI (reference sequence). With 0 bases removed from V and 4 bases from J, the gap between germline ends came to 5 bases. The CDR3, as DNA: TGTGCCAGCAGTTACTCCACGGCAGATACGCAGTATTTT. It encodes CASSYSTADTQYF.

The chain has TRBV18 and TRBJ2-2, with TRBD2 matching 10 bases. The J segment lost 4 bases and the V segment lost 1 base, leaving 3 bases of the junction unmatched. This CDR3 is built from 16 residues. The germline V gene has CDR1 KGHSH and CDR2 LQKENI. In nucleotides, the CDR3 is TGTGCCAGCTCACCACAACTAGCGGGGAGCACCGGGGAGCTGTTTTTT. It translates to CASSPQLAGSTGELFF.

The rearrangement joins TRBV5-1 to TRBJ2-3; TRBD1 agrees at 8 bases. CDR1 is SGHRS and CDR2 is YFSETQ in the germline V gene. The J segment lost 2 bases and the V segment lost 0 bases, leaving 2 bases of the junction unmatched. The CDR3 has 15 amino acids. CDR3 protein: CASSLEGQDTDTQYF. CDR3 nucleotides: TGCGCCAGCAGCTTGGAGGGACAGGACACAGATACGCAGTATTTT.

The V call is TRBV25-1, the J call TRBJ1-5; 10 bases map to TRBD1. The trim removed 4 bases at V and 0 bases at J, leaving 6 bases unmatched. Germline V gene lookup returns CDR1 MGHDK and CDR2 SYGVNS. The CDR3 extends over 17 amino acids. The CDR3 loop is CASSGDRGPDSNQPQHF. The CDR3 region has the DNA TGTGCCAGCAGTGGGGACAGGGGCCCGGATAGCAATCAGCCCCAGCATTTT.

This chain's CDR3 is CAWSVSKTGVGNQPQHF. The CDR3 DNA reads as TGTGCCTGGAGTGTATCGAAGACAGGGGTCGGCAATCAGCCCCAGCATTTT. The gene calls are TRBV30 and TRBJ1-5; TRBD1 matches at 8 bases. With 0 bases clipped from V and 2 bases from J, the junction kept 9 bases outside the gene matches. Germline V gene sequence: CDR1 GTSNPN, CDR2 SVGIG (reference sequence). The CDR3 runs to 17 residues.